This T cell receptor (beta chain) was obtained from a study of T cells of healthy individuals (dated by TCRdb to 2017 to 2018). At least ten counts were recorded for this clonotype. Its target antigen remains unknown. No base quality information exists; no much larger clone differs at one position. The receptor library was made with 5' RACE. These reads were obtained on an Illumina MiSeq. TCRdb's own reprocessing of the public reads used fastp at Q25 and MiXCR and kept productive beta chains. Here each entry gathers all rows of one CDR3 protein and keeps the most common genes and DNA. The sample records 40,000 to 65,000 distinct CDR3 sequences, over 12% of which are singletons. The ten largest make up approximately 16% of the sample. This clonotype was sampled from a human donor in good health.

CDR3 protein: CASSLWLAGRVDTQYF. The DNA is as follows: TGTGCCAGCAGCTTGTGGCTAGCGGGACGGGTGGATACGCAGTATTTT. This chain is built from TRBV5-4 and TRBJ2-3; 9 bases in the middle match TRBD2. In the germline V gene (reference sequence), CDR1 corresponds to SGHNT and CDR2 to YYREEE. Compared with germline, V lacks 1 base and J lacks 6 bases; bases without a gene match: 9. The CDR3 spans 16 residues, from the cysteine through the phenylalanine. Only the CDR3 part of the read is kept: 48 bases, read in frame from the first base. With all but the CDR3 taken from the reference TRBV5-4 and TRBJ2-3 genes, the full variable domain is: ETGVTQSPTHLIKTRGQQVTLRCSSQSGHNTVSWYQQALGQGPQFIFQYYREEENGRGNFPPRFSGLQFPNYSSELNVNALELDDSALYLCASSLWLAGRVDTQYFGPGTRLTVL.